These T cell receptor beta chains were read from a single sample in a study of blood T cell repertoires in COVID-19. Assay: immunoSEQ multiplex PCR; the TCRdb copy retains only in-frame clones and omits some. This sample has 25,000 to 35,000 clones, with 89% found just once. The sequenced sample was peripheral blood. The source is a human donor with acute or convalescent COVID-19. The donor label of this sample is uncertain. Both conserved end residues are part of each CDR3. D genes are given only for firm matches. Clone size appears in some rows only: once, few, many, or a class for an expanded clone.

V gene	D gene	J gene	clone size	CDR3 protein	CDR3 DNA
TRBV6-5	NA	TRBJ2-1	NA	CASTGQMNNEQFF	TGTGCCAGCACTGGGCAAATGAACAATGAGCAGTTCTTC
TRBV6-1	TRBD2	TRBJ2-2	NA	CASSARTSGANTGELFF	TGTGCCAGCAGTGCTCGGACTAGCGGGGCGAACACCGGGGAGCTGTTTTTT
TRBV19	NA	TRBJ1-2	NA	CASSTQPNYGYTF	TGTGCCAGTAGTACACAGCCCAACTATGGCTACACCTTC
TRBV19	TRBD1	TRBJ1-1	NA	CASSITGQGAKSTEAFF	TGTGCCAGTAGTATAACCGGACAGGGGGCCAAGTCGACTGAAGCTTTCTTT
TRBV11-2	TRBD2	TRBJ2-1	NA	CASSDGSSGSNEQFF	TGTGCCAGCAGCGACGGGTCTAGCGGGAGCAATGAGCAGTTCTTC
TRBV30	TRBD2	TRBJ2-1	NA	CAWSVGLAGVLRDEQFF	TGTGCCTGGAGTGTAGGGCTAGCGGGAGTGTTGAGGGATGAGCAGTTCTTC
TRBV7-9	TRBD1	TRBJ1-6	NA	CASSPPGQNNSPLHF	TGTGCCAGCAGTCCCCCGGGACAGAATAATTCACCCCTCCACTTT
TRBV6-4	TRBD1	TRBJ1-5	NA	CASREQGPSQPQHF	TGTGCCAGCAGAGAACAGGGGCCTAGTCAGCCCCAGCATTTT
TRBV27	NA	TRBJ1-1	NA	CASSQMTGNTEAFF	TGTGCCAGCAGCCAAATGACAGGGAACACTGAAGCTTTCTTT
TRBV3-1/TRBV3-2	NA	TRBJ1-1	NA	CASRDGPVLATEAFF	TGTGCCAGCAGGGACGGCCCAGTCTTAGCGACTGAAGCTTTCTTT
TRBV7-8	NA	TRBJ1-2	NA	CASSLGVNNYGYTF	TGTGCCAGCAGCTTAGGTGTAAATAACTATGGCTACACCTTC
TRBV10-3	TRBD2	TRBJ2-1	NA	CAISAKGTSGGDNRYNEQFF	TGTGCCATCAGTGCTAAGGGGACTAGCGGGGGAGATAACCGCTACAATGAGCAGTTCTTC
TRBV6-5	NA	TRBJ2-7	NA	CASRTGEQSYEQYF	TGTGCCAGCAGAACAGGAGAACAGTCCTACGAGCAGTACTTC
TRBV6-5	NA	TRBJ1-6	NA	CASSYSRQGRGSPLHF	TGTGCCAGCAGTTACTCCCGGCAGGGAAGGGGTTCACCCCTCCACTTT
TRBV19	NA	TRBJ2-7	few	CASSPRNRVLHEQYF	TGTGCCAGTAGTCCTCGCAACAGGGTTCTGCACGAGCAGTACTTC
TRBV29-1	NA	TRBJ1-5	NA	CSVGTVSNQPQHF	TGCAGCGTTGGTACAGTTAGCAATCAGCCCCAGCATTTT
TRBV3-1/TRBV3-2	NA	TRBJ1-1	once	CASSQDRSYGVRNTEAFF	TGTGCCAGCAGCCAAGATAGGAGTTACGGGGTGAGGAACACTGAAGCTTTCTTT
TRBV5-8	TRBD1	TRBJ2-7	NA	CASSLDRGLNEQYF	TGTGCCAGCAGCTTGGACAGGGGGCTGAACGAGCAGTACTTC
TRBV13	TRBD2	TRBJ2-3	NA	CASSSGTSGGSSTDTQYF	TGTGCCAGCAGCTCCGGGACTAGCGGAGGCTCTAGCACAGATACGCAGTATTTT
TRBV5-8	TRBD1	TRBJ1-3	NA	CASSPGQGVSSGNTIYF	TGTGCCAGCAGCCCGGGACAGGGCGTAAGCTCTGGAAACACCATATATTTT
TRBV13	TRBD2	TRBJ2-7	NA	CASSLSGTPYEQYF	TGTGCCAGCAGCCTAAGCGGGACCCCCTACGAGCAGTACTTC
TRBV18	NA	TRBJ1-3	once	CASSPLPGEGTGNTIYF	TGTGCCAGCTCACCACTGCCAGGGGAAGGAACTGGAAACACCATATATTTT
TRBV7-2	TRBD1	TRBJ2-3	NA	CAITGGPSTDTQYF	TGTGCCATCACAGGGGGGCCTAGCACAGATACGCAGTATTTT
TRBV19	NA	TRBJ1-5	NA	CASSIYPGGSNQPQHF	TGTGCCAGTAGTATTTACCCCGGGGGAAGCAATCAGCCCCAGCATTTT
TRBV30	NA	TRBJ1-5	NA	CAWSAGWNSNQPQHF	TGTGCCTGGAGTGCCGGGTGGAATAGCAATCAGCCCCAGCATTTT
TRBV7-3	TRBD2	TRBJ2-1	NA	CASSLGSGSNEQFF	TGTGCCAGCAGCTTAGGTAGCGGGAGTAATGAGCAGTTCTTC